This record concerns one TCR beta chain sequence. The CDR3 extends over 17 amino acids. This entry belongs to a study of technical replicates of blood from several donors. The protocol was immunoSEQ multiplex PCR, while the TCRdb copy is restricted to in-frame clones and leaves out a portion. The profile shows roughly 80,000 clones, roughly 94% of them singletons. The receptor was isolated from a human donor in good health. The rearrangement uses TRBV21-1 and TRBJ2-1; TRBD2 reflects the table's D call only, with no check against the DNA. TRBV21-1 is described as a pseudogene. The sample consisted of T cells isolated from PBMCs. This CDR3 is CASSKTDQLAGGEEQFF. Written as DNA, the CDR3 is TGTGCCAGCAGCAAAACCGATCAACTAGCGGGAGGCGAAGAGCAGTTCTTC.